The present T cell receptor (beta chain) was sequenced within a study of T cell repertoires in cytomegalovirus infection. Overall study findings and caveats: Dominant in the ex vivo response were TCR beta clonotypes restricted by HLA-C and specific for CMV.

V shed 5 bases and J shed 7 bases, with 11 bases lying between them. The CDR3 runs 12 residues. Germline V CDR1 and CDR2: SGHTA, FQGNSA. TCRdb re-called the reads with MiXCR, one entry per CDR3 protein. The sample has 200,000 to 250,000 distinct CDR3 sequences; approximately 38% are singletons. Concerning this clonotype itself: Its target is unknown.

This material consisted of CD8+ T cells from cultured PBMCs, taken from culture after CMV antigen stimulation. The rearrangement joins TRBV7-2 to TRBJ1-2; unclear D gene. This clonotype was obtained from a human donor in good health (CMV status not recorded). Some clones in this sample may be carry-over from other donors' samples. The CDR3 loop reads CASSPGLLGYTF. CDR3 sequence (DNA): TGTGCCAGCAGCCCAGGACTCCTTGGCTACACCTTC.